Listed below are T cell receptor beta chains from one sample, sequenced in a study of blood T cell repertoires in COVID-19. Clones were read by immunoSEQ multiplex PCR, and TCRdb kept only the in-frame ones, dropping some. The sample yields around 250,000 clones, approximately 80% seen once. The specimen sequenced was peripheral blood. These receptors were taken from a man in his thirties or forties who had recovered from COVID-19. The CDR3 runs from the conserved cysteine through the conserved F or W. D genes are given only for firm matches. The size entry is marked missing in some rows and otherwise reads once, few, many or a size class.

length,J,V,size,D,CDR3,DNA
11,TRBJ1-1,TRBV2,NA,NA,CASSLHIEAFF,TGTGCCAGCAGTTTACATATTGAAGCTTTCTTT
13,TRBJ2-2,TRBV7-8,NA,NA,CASTDSPGGELFF,TGTGCCAGCACCGACTCCCCGGGCGGGGAGCTGTTTTTT
14,TRBJ1-6,TRBV6-5,NA,NA,CASSRQALDSPLHF,TGTGCCAGCAGTCGACAGGCACTCGATTCACCCCTCCACTTT
15,TRBJ2-5,TRBV7-3,NA,NA,CASSLIAGYQETQYF,TGTGCCAGCAGCTTAATCGCAGGGTACCAAGAGACCCAGTACTTC
13,TRBJ1-1,TRBV19,NA,NA,CASSMGRDTEAFF,TGTGCCAGTAGTATGGGGAGGGACACTGAAGCTTTCTTT
12,TRBJ1-2,TRBV12-3/TRBV12-4,NA,NA,CASRVRPGGYTF,TGTGCCAGCAGGGTCCGCCCGGGGGGCTACACCTTC
13,TRBJ1-1,TRBV27,NA,NA,CASSAQQGTEAFF,TGTGCCAGCAGTGCCCAGCAGGGGACTGAAGCTTTCTTT
15,TRBJ1-5,TRBV28,NA,NA,CASSLSGYGNQPQHF,TGTGCCAGCAGTTTGAGCGGATACGGCAATCAGCCCCAGCATTTT
18,TRBJ2-7,TRBV7-8,many,TRBD1,CASSPAGTGEQGSYEQYF,TGTGCCAGCAGCCCAGCCGGGACAGGGGAACAGGGCTCCTACGAGCAGTACTTC
19,TRBJ1-5,TRBV19,NA,NA,CASSHYETNGLVLNQPQHF,TGTGCCAGTAGTCATTACGAGACTAACGGGCTGGTACTCAATCAGCCCCAGCATTTT
15,TRBJ2-5,TRBV28,NA,TRBD2,CASSFRLADQETQYF,TGTGCCAGCAGTTTCAGACTAGCGGATCAAGAGACCCAGTACTTC
17,TRBJ1-2,TRBV4-1,few,TRBD1,CASSRTPGQGDGNGYTF,TGCGCCAGCAGCCGAACGCCCGGACAGGGGGATGGAAATGGCTACACCTTC
14,TRBJ2-7,TRBV2,NA,TRBD1,CASSRTGGSYEQYF,TGTGCCAGCTCTAGGACAGGGGGCAGCTACGAGCAGTACTTC
16,TRBJ1-2,TRBV24-1,NA,TRBD1,CATSDSDRGNYYGYTF,TGTGCCACCAGTGATTCGGACAGGGGAAACTACTATGGCTACACCTTC
11,TRBJ2-7,TRBV3-1/TRBV3-2,NA,NA,CASSQSYEQYF,TGTGCCAGCAGTCAGTCTTACGAGCAGTACTTC
13,TRBJ1-2,TRBV6-1,many,NA,CASNEPPVYGYTF,TGTGCCAGCAATGAACCTCCCGTCTATGGCTACACCTTC
12,TRBJ2-1,TRBV6-4,NA,NA,CASSDDNNEQFF,TGTGCCAGCAGTGACGACAACAATGAGCAGTTCTTC
15,TRBJ2-3,TRBV11-3,NA,TRBD1,CASSHRGSGQDTQYF,TGTGCCAGCAGCCACAGGGGGTCTGGACAGGATACGCAGTATTTT
16,TRBJ2-3,TRBV5-1,NA,TRBD2,CASSLGTSGTTDTQYF,TGCGCCAGCAGCCTCGGGACTAGCGGAACCACAGATACGCAGTATTTT
16,TRBJ2-3,TRBV3-1/TRBV3-2,NA,TRBD2,CASSRLAGGNTDTQYF,TGTGCCAGCAGCCGACTAGCGGGGGGGAACACAGATACGCAGTATTTT
13,TRBJ2-5,TRBV9,NA,NA,CASSVSGQETQYF,TGTGCCAGCAGCGTCTCAGGTCAAGAGACCCAGTACTTC
17,TRBJ2-3,TRBV4-2,NA,NA,CASSQARTTPYTDTQYF,TGTGCCAGCAGCCAAGCCCGGACTACGCCTTACACAGATACGCAGTATTTT
15,TRBJ2-3,TRBV10-3,NA,NA,CAISALGAGADTQYF,TGTGCCATCAGTGCGCTGGGGGCAGGAGCAGATACGCAGTATTTT
14,TRBJ1-3,TRBV27,NA,NA,CASSLRGTGNTIYF,TGTGCCAGCAGTTTAAGGGGAACTGGAAACACCATATATTTT
14,TRBJ2-7,TRBV5-1,NA,TRBD1,CASSQGQGGYEQYF,TGCGCCAGCAGCCAGGGACAGGGGGGCTACGAGCAGTACTTC
16,TRBJ2-7,TRBV4-1,NA,TRBD1,CASSHPGTGISYEQYF,TGCGCCAGCAGCCACCCCGGGACAGGGATCTCCTACGAGCAGTACTTC
14,TRBJ1-5,TRBV6-6,NA,NA,CASSYSGGNQPQHF,TGTGCCAGCAGTTACTCAGGGGGCAATCAGCCCCAGCATTTT
14,TRBJ2-4,TRBV19,NA,TRBD2,CASSTKAGENIQYF,TGTGCCAGTAGTACCAAAGCGGGGGAAAACATTCAGTACTTC
14,TRBJ2-5,TRBV2,NA,NA,CASSDVRGQETQYF,TGTGCCAGCAGTGACGTCCGAGGGCAAGAGACCCAGTACTTC